Shown below are 3 T cell receptor beta chains from a single sample sequenced in a study of shared clonotypes between healthy human individuals. Sequencing used immunoSEQ multiplex PCR; TCRdb keeps in-frame clones, though not all of them. There are more than 2,000,000 clones in the sample; over 90% occur only once, and 0.39% lies in the top ten. Sequencing was carried out using naive CD4+ T cells from PBMCs. Subset of the sample: CD45RA+ positively selected. Receptor source: a young man in good health. Some clones in this sample may be carry-over from other donors' samples.

V is TRBV18 and J is TRBJ2-1; TRBD1 matches 9 bases. This CDR3 spans 16 amino acids. V gave up 3 bases and J gave up 2 bases; unmatched junction bases: 5. The germline V gene encodes CDR1 KGHSH and CDR2 LQKENI. CDR3: CASSPRQGDPYNEQFF. The CDR3 DNA follows: TGTGCCAGCTCACCTAGACAGGGGGACCCCTACAATGAGCAGTTCTTC.

This chain uses TRBV6-1 with TRBJ2-1, with TRBD1 matching over 11 bases. CDR3 length: 15 amino acids. J was trimmed by 7 bases and V by 4 bases; bases with no gene match: 6. The V gene's germline CDR1 is MNHNS and CDR2 SASEGT. The CDR3 is CASSAGQGARNEQFF. CDR3 nucleotide sequence: TGTGCCAGCAGTGCTGGACAGGGGGCCAGGAATGAGCAGTTCTTC.

Note on this clone: Distinct nucleotide sequences in the sample also encode this CDR3. The genes are TRBV18 and TRBJ2-7; D is ambiguous. V dropped 3 bases and J dropped 2 bases, with 8 bases sitting between them. Germline V gives CDR1 KGHSH, CDR2 LQKENI. The CDR3 consists of 13 residues. The CDR3 spells CASSPGQTYEQYF. As DNA, the CDR3 is TGTGCCAGCTCACCGGGCCAAACCTACGAGCAGTACTTC.